The clone carrying this TCR beta chain has just a few counts. The antigen remains undetermined. The data originate from a study of identical twins. The study, taken as a whole, reports: Within monozygotic twins, out-of-frame TCR alpha sharing was underestimated by the models. Weaker excess sharing between twins was seen in beta out-of-frame sequences.

With V trimmed by 2 bases and J by 4 bases, 1 base remained unmatched. This CDR3 spans 12 amino acids. Per the germline V gene, CDR1 is DFQATT and CDR2 is SNEGSKA (reference sequence). cDNA molecules carried unique molecular identifiers, and template switching added a universal primer site. TCRdb re-called the 5' RACE reads with MiXCR, one entry per CDR3 protein. The sample lists 350,000 or so distinct CDR3 sequences; approximately 9.1% were seen once. The chain recombines TRBV20-1 with TRBJ2-7; 8 bases are a match to TRBD2. The clonotype comes from a woman aged 50 to 60 in good health. Sequencing used naive T cells sorted from blood. CDR3 in amino acids: CSARLAGYEQYF. CDR3 sequence (DNA): TGCAGTGCTAGACTAGCGGGTTACGAGCAGTACTTC.